This T cell receptor beta chain came from a study of T cells in localized non-small cell lung cancer. Study-wide results and caveats: For the top 100 tumor clones, a median about 60 also appeared in adjacent lung. Uninvolved adjacent lung showed higher T cell clonality than tumor.

The method was immunoSEQ multiplex PCR; TCRdb's version includes in-frame clones alone and lacks a portion of them. The sample lists 40,000 to 55,000 clones, 80% to 85% occurring once. This clone appeared a single time. Its antigen is not known. The sequence came from a man aged 35 to 70 with stage III lung adenocarcinoma. This sample comprised peripheral blood mononuclear cells, obtained before any cancer treatment.

In DNA form, the CDR3 reads TGCGCCAGCAGTGAGTCGTTTGGCCAGGGGAAGAACAATGAGCAGTTCTTC. It encodes CASSESFGQGKNNEQFF. The V and J genes are TRBV10-1 and TRBJ2-1; perhaps TRBD1 as D (6 bases). CDR1 WNHNN and CDR2 SYGVQD come from the germline V gene (reference sequence). Deletions cut 0 bases from V and 5 bases from J, with 17 bases between. This CDR3 region has 17 residues.